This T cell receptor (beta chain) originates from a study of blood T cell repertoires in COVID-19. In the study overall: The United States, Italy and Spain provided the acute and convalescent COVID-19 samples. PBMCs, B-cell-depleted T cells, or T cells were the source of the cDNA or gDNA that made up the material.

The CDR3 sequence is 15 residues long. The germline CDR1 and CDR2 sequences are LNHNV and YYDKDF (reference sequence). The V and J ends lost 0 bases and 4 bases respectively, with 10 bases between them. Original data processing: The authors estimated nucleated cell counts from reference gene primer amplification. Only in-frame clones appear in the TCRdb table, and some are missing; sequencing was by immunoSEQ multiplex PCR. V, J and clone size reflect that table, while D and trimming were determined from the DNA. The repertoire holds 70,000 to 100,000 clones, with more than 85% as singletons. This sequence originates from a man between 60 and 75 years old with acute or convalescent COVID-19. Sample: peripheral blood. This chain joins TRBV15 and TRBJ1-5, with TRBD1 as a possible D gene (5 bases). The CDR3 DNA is TGTGCCACCAGCAGAGATCGGGAGGGGAATCAGCCCCAGCATTTT. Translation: CATSRDREGNQPQHF.